Each of the 16 T cell receptor beta chains below was sequenced from the same sample in a study of T cell responses to AZD1222 COVID-19 vaccine. Sequencing was performed with immunoSEQ multiplex PCR; in TCRdb, only in-frame clones are kept and a portion is missing. Among tens of thousands of clones listed, roughly 90% were seen once. The sequencing here drew on peripheral blood, taken on day 0 of AZD1222 vaccination. These receptors all stem from an adult in good health.

The genes are TRBV9 and TRBJ1-6; no firm D call. Trimming pared 4 bases from V and 8 bases from J, leaving 16 bases between. CDR1 and CDR2 from the germline V gene are SGDLS and YYNGEE. The length of the CDR3 is 15 residues. CDR3 DNA: TGTGCCAGCAGCCCCGGAACTTCCAAGGATTCACCCCTCCACTTT. This translates into CASSPGTSKDSPLHF.

This chain uses TRBV3-1 (or the pseudogene TRBV3-2) with TRBJ1-2, with 8 bases fitting TRBD1. Trimming cost V 4 bases and J 8 bases; bases outside gene matches: 6. The CDR3 extends over 13 amino acids. Germline V lookup: CDR1 LGHDT, CDR2 YNNKEL (reference sequence). This CDR3 is CASSLGQGVGYTF. The CDR3, as DNA: TGTGCCAGCAGCCTCGGACAGGGCGTAGGCTACACCTTC.

This chain uses TRBV7-9 with TRBJ1-2, with D unclear. Trimming shortened V by 1 base and J by 4 bases, and 10 bases separated the two germline ends. In germline, CDR1 is SEHNR, CDR2 FQNEAQ (reference sequence). This CDR3 comprises 14 residues. In nucleotides, the CDR3 is TGTGCCAGCAGCTTAGGACCGAACCCCTATGGCTACACCTTC. Its protein is CASSLGPNPYGYTF.

This chain connects TRBV19 to TRBJ2-7; 7 positions match TRBD1. This CDR3 comprises 13 residues. Germline CDR1 reads LNHDA; CDR2 reads SQIVND (reference sequence). With V trimmed by 2 bases and J by 2 bases, 0 bases remained unmatched. CDR3 sequence: CASSIQGAYEQYF. DNA for the CDR3: TGTGCCAGTAGTATACAGGGGGCCTACGAGCAGTACTTC.

V is TRBV4-1 and J is TRBJ2-1; tentatively, D is TRBD2 (6 bases). CDR1 MGHRA and CDR2 YSYEKL come from the germline V gene. V shed 0 bases and J shed 8 bases, with 17 bases lying between them. CDR3 length: 16 residues. The CDR3 loop is CASSQEPPTSFDEQFF. The CDR3 DNA follows: TGCGCCAGCAGCCAAGAACCCCCGACTAGTTTCGATGAGCAGTTCTTC.

The chain has TRBV5-1 and TRBJ2-7; 10 bases line up with TRBD1. V lost 4 bases to trimming and J lost 2 bases; unmatched junction nucleotides: 6. Germline V lookup: CDR1 SGHRS, CDR2 YFSETQ. This CDR3 has 15 amino acids. The CDR3 sequence is CASSLGQGGPYEQYF. The CDR3 region has the DNA TGCGCCAGCAGCCTCGGACAGGGGGGGCCCTACGAGCAGTACTTC.

The chain uses TRBV6-1 and TRBJ2-7; 7 positions match TRBD1. Germline-derived CDR1 and CDR2 are MNHNS and SASEGT. V was pared by 1 base and J by 0 bases, with 6 bases of the junction left unmatched. The CDR3 runs to 16 residues. The CDR3 reads CASSEGTGIPSYEQYF. Written as DNA, the CDR3 is TGTGCCAGCAGTGAAGGGACAGGAATCCCCTCCTACGAGCAGTACTTC.

J is TRBJ2-7 and V is TRBV4-3; 9 positions match TRBD1. Trimming at V came to 0 bases and at J to 7 bases, leaving 16 bases not matched to a gene. CDR3 length: 18 residues. CDR1 and CDR2 from the germline V gene are LGHNA and YSLEER. CDR3 sequence reads: CASSQDPYLGTGTGEQYF. CDR3 in DNA: TGCGCCAGCAGCCAAGATCCATATCTAGGGACAGGGACAGGGGAGCAGTACTTC.

This chain joins TRBV19 and TRBJ2-7; D is possibly TRBD1 (6 bases). The CDR3 has 15 amino acids. V shed 2 bases and J shed 0 bases, with 11 bases lying between them. Germline CDR1 and CDR2: LNHDA and SQIVND (reference sequence). In nucleotides, the CDR3 is TGTGCCAGTAGTATAAGGACAGAATTCTCCTACGAGCAGTACTTC. Protein: CASSIRTEFSYEQYF.

The CDR3 region is CASSPREANTGELFF. The CDR3 coding sequence is TGTGCCAGCTCACCACGGGAAGCGAACACCGGGGAGCTGTTTTTT. The rearrangement joins TRBV18 to TRBJ2-2; D is undetermined. Trimming removed 1 base at V and 0 bases at J, with 6 bases between. The CDR3 length is 15 residues. Germline V gene sequence: CDR1 KGHSH, CDR2 LQKENI.

This rearrangement joins TRBV12-3 or TRBV12-4 to TRBJ2-7; D is unresolved. The CDR3 covers 12 residues. V was shortened by 1 base and J by 8 bases, with 9 bases between the two germline ends. Here the CDR3 DNA reads TGTGCCAGCAGTTTAGGGGGTTCCAAGCAGTACTTC. Amino acid sequence: CASSLGGSKQYF.

J is TRBJ2-2 and V is TRBV6-5; 13 bases line up with TRBD2. V lost 4 bases, J lost 6 bases, and 5 bases stayed unmatched. Germline assignment: CDR1 MNHEY and CDR2 SVGAGI. The CDR3 totals 16 residues. The CDR3: CASSSGLAGSAGELFF. The CDR3 nucleotides are TGTGCCAGCAGTTCGGGACTAGCGGGGTCAGCCGGGGAGCTGTTTTTT.

On this clone: Other nucleotide sequences in the sample specify the same CDR3. The V gene is TRBV7-9, the J gene TRBJ1-1; tentatively, D is TRBD1 (5 bases). V gave up 5 bases and J gave up 3 bases, with 10 bases separating them. Germline V gives CDR1 SEHNR, CDR2 FQNEAQ (reference sequence). The CDR3 covers 13 residues. CDR3 sequence: CASSQRGDTEAFF. The CDR3 bases are TGTGCCAGCAGCCAAAGGGGAGACACTGAAGCTTTCTTT.

The chain carries TRBV11-1 and TRBJ2-3, with TRBD1 matching over 8 bases. The CDR3 covers 13 residues. With 6 bases clipped from V and 12 bases from J, the junction kept 11 bases outside the gene matches. Per germline, CDR1 SGHAT and CDR2 FQDESV (reference sequence). The CDR3: CASSPGTGLTQYF. CDR3 nucleotides: TGTGCCAGCAGTCCCGGGACAGGCCTGACTCAGTATTTT.

The gene calls are TRBV3-1 (or the pseudogene TRBV3-2) and TRBJ2-4, with 10 positions matching TRBD2. The ends lost 1 base at V and 0 bases at J; junction bases unmatched: 6. This CDR3 has 18 amino acids. CDR1 and CDR2 (germline): LGHDT, YNNKEL (reference sequence). The CDR3 loop is CASSQVAGGPLAKNIQYF. CDR3 nucleotide sequence: TGTGCCAGCAGCCAAGTAGCGGGAGGCCCTCTAGCCAAAAACATTCAGTACTTC.

J is TRBJ1-3 and V is TRBV3-1 (or the pseudogene TRBV3-2); D is undetermined. The CDR3 runs to 14 residues. CDR1 and CDR2 from the germline V gene are LGHDT and YNNKEL (reference sequence). V shed 2 bases and J shed 0 bases, with 5 bases lying between them. CDR3 loop: CASSQTHSGNTIYF. The CDR3 DNA follows: TGTGCCAGCAGCCAAACCCACTCTGGAAACACCATATATTTT.